The source of this T cell receptor (beta chain) is a study of sequential checkpoint blockade in melanoma. The wider study: Patients were randomized 1:1 to nivolumab-then-ipilimumab or ipilimumab-then-nivolumab first-line.

The assay was immunoSEQ multiplex PCR, and TCRdb's table has in-frame clones only and misses some. This sample has 21,000 or so clones, with about four fifths found just once. This CDR3 contains 14 residues. CDR1 and CDR2 from the germline V gene are SEHNR and FQNEAQ (reference sequence). The V and J ends lost 1 base and 6 bases respectively, with 10 bases between them. Described treatment: randomized to nivolumab then ipilimumab (arm A) or the reverse (arm B). Patients had received no earlier DNA-damaging chemotherapy. The material sequenced was CD8+ T cells sorted from blood (inferred from file names), taken from a patient given nivolumab and ipilimumab in sequence. The chain couples TRBV7-9 to TRBJ2-1, with D perhaps TRBD1 (5 bases). This TCR was sampled from a human donor with melanoma. The CDR3, as DNA: TGTGCCAGCAGCTTAGTTACAGGTTCCAATGAGCAGTTCTTC. It is translated as CASSLVTGSNEQFF.